This TCR beta chain was captured in a study of molecular identifiers for immune sequencing clone quantification. The study's findings and limits: Barcode sharing among identical TCR molecules could make large clones appear smaller. The study reportedly detected spiked Jurkat TCR RNA from one cell among about a million naive cells.

Comments on this clonotype: As yet, its antigen is unknown.

V was trimmed by 0 bases and J by 13 bases, leaving 10 bases between them. Germline V gene sequence: CDR1 KGHSY, CDR2 FQNENV. The CDR3 covers 12 residues. Sorted naive CD8 T cells were those defined as CD8+CD4-CCR7+CD45RA+. Generation of bulk TCR libraries relied on previously described methods and listed TCR primers. Each CDR3 protein is one row after TCRdb ran MiXCR on the PCR reads. The sample carries approximately 550,000 distinct CDR3 sequences, approximately 25% recorded once. The TCR comes from a human donor in good health. Some libraries in this study had Jurkat cell RNA spiked in. The sequenced sample consisted of naive CD8+ T cells from blood, with Jurkat cell RNA spiked in. The subset is: FACS-sorted CD8+CD4-CCR7+CD45RA+ naive T cells. V is TRBV16 and J is TRBJ2-1; D gene ambiguous. CDR3 in amino acids: CASSQSRQAQFF. The DNA for the CDR3 is TGTGCCAGCAGCCAATCGCGGCAGGCCCAGTTCTTC.